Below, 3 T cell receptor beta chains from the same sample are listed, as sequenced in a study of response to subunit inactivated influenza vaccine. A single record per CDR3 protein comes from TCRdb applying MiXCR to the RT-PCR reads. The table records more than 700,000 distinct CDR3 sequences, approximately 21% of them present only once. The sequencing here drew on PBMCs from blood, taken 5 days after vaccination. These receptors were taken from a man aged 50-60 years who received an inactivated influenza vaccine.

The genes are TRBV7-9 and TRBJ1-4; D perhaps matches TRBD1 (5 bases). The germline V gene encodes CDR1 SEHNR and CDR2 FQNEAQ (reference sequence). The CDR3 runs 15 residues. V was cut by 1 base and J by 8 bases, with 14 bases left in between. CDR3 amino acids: CASSLVQAGKEKLFF. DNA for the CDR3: TGTGCCAGCAGCTTAGTACAGGCGGGAAAGGAAAAACTGTTTTTT.

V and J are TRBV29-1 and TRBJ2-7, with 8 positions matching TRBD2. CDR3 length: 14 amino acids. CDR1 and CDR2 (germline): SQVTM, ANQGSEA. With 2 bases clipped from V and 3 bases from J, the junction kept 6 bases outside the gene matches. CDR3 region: CSVESGGRNYEQYF. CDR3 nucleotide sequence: TGCAGCGTTGAATCTGGCGGGAGGAACTACGAGCAGTACTTC.

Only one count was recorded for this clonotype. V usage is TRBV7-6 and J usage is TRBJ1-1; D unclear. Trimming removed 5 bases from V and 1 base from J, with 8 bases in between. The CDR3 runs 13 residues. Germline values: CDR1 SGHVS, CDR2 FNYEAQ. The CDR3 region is CASSPTSNTEAFF. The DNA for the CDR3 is TGTGCCAGCAGCCCGACTTCGAACACTGAAGCTTTCTTT.